The 15 T cell receptor beta chains presented below share a single source sample, sequenced in a study of PD-1 blockade in mismatch repair-deficient tumors. Sequencing was performed with immunoSEQ multiplex PCR; in TCRdb, only in-frame clones are kept and a portion is missing. This sample carries about 68,000 clones, roughly 80% of them seen once, and the ten largest clones take approximately 5%. The source material was peripheral blood, sampled 2 weeks after starting pembrolizumab. The source is an adult with mismatch repair-deficient cancer.

This chain uses TRBV2 with TRBJ2-2, with 8 bases fitting TRBD1. With 6 bases clipped from V and 0 bases from J, the junction kept 6 bases outside the gene matches. Looked up from germline, CDR1 is SNHLY and CDR2 is FYNNEI. CDR3 size: 16 residues. CDR3 nucleotide sequence: TGTGCCAGCAGACTCGGACAGGGTTCGAACACCGGGGAGCTGTTTTTT. Translation: CASRLGQGSNTGELFF.

V gene TRBV19 combines with J gene TRBJ2-7; D could derive from TRBD1 or TRBD2 (5 bases each). The CDR3 is 16 amino acids. Trimming removed 6 bases at V and 3 bases at J, with 21 bases between. Germline CDR1 and CDR2: LNHDA and SQIVND (reference sequence). The CDR3 nucleotides read TGTGCCAGTAGGGGAACTGGGACGGGGCAAGGCTACGAGCAGTACTTC. Its protein product is CASRGTGTGQGYEQYF.

The chain has TRBV30 and TRBJ2-1; 8 positions agree with TRBD2. The germline gives CDR1 GTSNPN, CDR2 SVGIG (reference sequence). J was trimmed by 9 bases and V by 1 base; bases with no gene match: 14. The CDR3 covers 16 residues. The CDR3 is CAWSAPGSGSFVEQFF. The CDR3 DNA reads as TGTGCCTGGAGTGCCCCGGGGAGCGGGAGCTTTGTTGAGCAGTTCTTC.

The chain uses TRBV10-2 and TRBJ2-1, with D perhaps matching TRBD2 (5 bases). CDR3 size: 13 residues. Trimming left V 6 bases short and J 7 bases short, with 13 bases between. In germline, CDR1 is WSHSY, CDR2 SAAADI. The CDR3 sequence is CASRGGPWNEQFF. The CDR3, as DNA: TGCGCCAGCAGGGGCGGGCCCTGGAATGAGCAGTTCTTC.

DNA of the CDR3: TGTGCCAGCAGCTTGACCGCTATGGGGGGCTATGGCTACACCTTC. Residues: CASSLTAMGGYGYTF. The chain joins TRBV7-8 to TRBJ1-2; tentative D call: TRBD1 (5 bases). V was cut by 3 bases and J by 4 bases, with 15 bases left in between. Germline CDR1 is SGHVS and CDR2 is FQNEAQ. The CDR3 loop spans 15 amino acids.

The chain carries TRBV6-4 and TRBJ1-5; D gene unclear. The CDR3 is 16 residues long. Germline V CDR1 and CDR2: MRHNA, SNTAGT. V dropped 3 bases and J dropped 4 bases, with 16 bases sitting between them. This chain's CDR3 is CASSEFGLTGNQPQHF. The CDR3 nucleotides read TGTGCCAGCAGTGAATTCGGACTTACGGGTAATCAGCCCCAGCATTTT.

The chain carries TRBV18 and TRBJ2-7, with D unresolved. Germline CDR1 is KGHSH and CDR2 is LQKENI. The CDR3 sequence is 14 residues long. V was pared by 3 bases and J by 1 base, with 10 bases between. The CDR3 coding sequence is TGTGCCAGCTCACCTGAGACGTCGTCCTACGAGCAGTACTTC. Translating it yields CASSPETSSYEQYF.

This rearrangement joins TRBV27 to TRBJ2-1, with 8 bases matching TRBD2. The CDR3 is 16 residues long. V trimming: 7 bases; J trimming: 2 bases; junction bases outside the gene matches: 10. The germline V gene has CDR1 MNHEY and CDR2 SMNVEV (reference sequence). CDR3 coding DNA: TGTGCCAGCAAACTAAAACTAGCGGAAACCTACAATGAGCAGTTCTTC. It translates to CASKLKLAETYNEQFF.

The chain uses TRBV10-3 and TRBJ2-3, with D possibly TRBD1 on 5 matching bases. Trimming removed 6 bases at V and 6 bases at J, with 19 bases between. There are 15 residues in the CDR3. Germline V gives CDR1 ENHRY, CDR2 SYGVKD. CDR3 in amino acids: CAIRTGPDTADTQYF. The CDR3 DNA reads TGTGCCATCAGGACTGGACCGGACACGGCCGATACGCAGTATTTT.

The rearrangement links TRBV2 to TRBJ2-2; D perhaps matches TRBD1 (7 bases). The germline gives CDR1 SNHLY, CDR2 FYNNEI. Trimming pared 2 bases from V and 3 bases from J, leaving 22 bases between. The CDR3 extends over 19 amino acids. The CDR3 DNA reads TGTGCCAGCAGTGAACCGAAGAGGAGGGGGCAGAAGGACACCGGGGAGCTGTTTTTT. Translated, it gives CASSEPKRRGQKDTGELFF.

This clone was found once. The chain employs TRBV11-3 and TRBJ2-5, with D tentatively TRBD1 (5 bases). Trimming pared 1 base from V and 3 bases from J, leaving 12 bases between. CDR1 and CDR2 (germline): SGHNT, YENEEA. There are 15 residues in the CDR3. The CDR3 is CASSLGQGSKETQYF. CDR3 sequence (DNA): TGTGCCAGCAGCTTAGGTCAGGGCTCGAAAGAGACCCAGTACTTC.

V gene TRBV15 combines with J gene TRBJ2-3; 7 nucleotides match TRBD2. V was pared by 1 base and J by 6 bases, with 7 bases of the junction left unmatched. This CDR3 is built from 15 residues. The germline V gene has CDR1 LNHNV and CDR2 YYDKDF (reference sequence). CDR3 nucleotide sequence: TGTGCCACCAGCAGAGCTCGGGCGGGAGTGGATACGCAGTATTTT. Protein sequence: CATSRARAGVDTQYF. The whole variable domain, remainder taken from reference TRBV15 and TRBJ2-3, is DAMVIQNPRYQVTQFGKPVTLSCSQTLNHNVMYWYQQKSSQAPKLLFHYYDKDFNNEADTPDNFQSRRPNTSFCFLDIRSPGLGDTAMYLCATSRARAGVDTQYFGPGTRLTVL.

The chain has TRBV27 and TRBJ2-1; D not certain. Germline V gene data show CDR1 as MNHEY and CDR2 as SMNVEV (reference sequence). This CDR3 has 14 residues. Trimming shortened V by 3 bases and J by 4 bases, and 10 bases separated the two germline ends. CDR3 amino acids: CASSLGSVYNEQFF. CDR3 DNA: TGTGCCAGCAGTTTGGGGTCAGTATACAATGAGCAGTTCTTC.

V and J are TRBV7-9 and TRBJ2-1; D uncertain. Between the trimmed V and J ends, which lost 1 base and 1 base, there was a span of 8 bases. Looked up from germline, CDR1 is SEHNR and CDR2 is FQNEAQ (reference sequence). The CDR3 sequence is 15 residues long. CDR3 nucleotides: TGTGCCAGCAGCTTAGGAGACGGTTCCTACAATGAGCAGTTCTTC. Residues: CASSLGDGSYNEQFF.

The rearrangement joins TRBV30 to TRBJ1-1; TRBD1 might be the D (6 bases). Trimming removed 7 bases at V and 2 bases at J, with 14 bases between. The CDR3 runs 13 residues. CDR1 is GTSNPN and CDR2 is SVGIG in the germline V gene (reference sequence). The chain's CDR3 is CASLDRRNTEAFF. In DNA form, the CDR3 reads TGTGCCTCATTGGACAGAAGAAACACTGAAGCTTTCTTT. The full variable domain, rest sourced from reference TRBV30 and TRBJ1-1, is SQTIHQWPATLVQPVGSPLSLECTVEGTSNPNLYWYRQAAGRGLQLLFYSVGIGQISSEVPQNLSASRPQDRQFILSSKKLLLSDSGFYLCASLDRRNTEAFFGQGTRLTVV.